Each of the 12 T cell receptor beta chains below was sequenced from the same sample in a study of T cells in Graves' hyperthyroidism and ophthalmopathy. It was RNA transcripts that yielded the amplified TCR beta CDR3 regions. Primed by the HTBI set, a first-round RT-PCR was run on the TCR CDR3. TCRdb processed the multiplex PCR reads anew with MiXCR; each CDR3 protein has one entry. The repertoire holds about 510,000 distinct CDR3 sequences, with approximately 48% as singletons. The sequenced material came from peripheral blood or thyroid tissue (not recorded which). Receptors were obtained from an adult woman with Graves' disease, either hyperthyroidism or ophthalmopathy (not recorded which).

This chain joins TRBV30 and TRBJ2-5; TRBD1 might be the D (5 bases). Trimming removed 3 bases from V and 0 bases from J, with 14 bases in between. The CDR3 has 15 amino acids. CDR1 is GTSNPN, CDR2 SVGIG, per germline (reference sequence). The CDR3 region has the DNA TGTGCCTGGAGGGGGCCCGGCGCGGACCAAGAGACCCAGTACTTC. Residues: CAWRGPGADQETQYF. The whole variable domain, remainder taken from reference TRBV30 and TRBJ2-5, is SQTIHQWPATLVQPVGSPLSLECTVEGTSNPNLYWYRQAAGRGLQLLFYSVGIGQISSEVPQNLSASRPQDRQFILSSKKLLLSDSGFYLCAWRGPGADQETQYFGPGTRLLVL.

The sample holds one count of this clonotype. V is TRBV29-1 and J is TRBJ2-7, with TRBD1 matching 8 bases. The CDR3 sequence is 14 residues long. V gave up 7 bases and J gave up 0 bases; unmatched junction bases: 8. Germline assignment: CDR1 SQVTM and CDR2 ANQGSEA. Here the CDR3 reads CSATGTGYSYEQYF. CDR3 bases: TGCAGCGCCACCGGGACAGGATACTCCTACGAGCAGTACTTC.

V usage is TRBV9 and J usage is TRBJ1-1; D may be TRBD1 (5 bases). This CDR3 is built from 14 residues. V was trimmed by 4 bases and J by 0 bases, leaving 10 bases between them. The germline V gene encodes CDR1 SGDLS and CDR2 YYNGEE. The chain's CDR3 is CASSLETVNTEAFF. DNA of the CDR3: TGTGCCAGCAGCTTGGAGACAGTGAACACTGAAGCTTTCTTT.

The gene calls are TRBV19 and TRBJ2-2; TRBD2 is a possible D gene (6 bases). With 6 bases removed from V and 3 bases from J, the gap between germline ends came to 11 bases. CDR3 length: 14 amino acids. Germline CDR1 is LNHDA and CDR2 is SQIVND (reference sequence). The CDR3 protein is CASRGAGHTGELFF. In DNA form, the CDR3 reads TGTGCCAGTAGGGGAGCGGGCCACACCGGGGAGCTGTTTTTT.

Points on this clonotype: A junction boundary mismatches the germline segment, possibly from a read error. V gene TRBV7-2 combines with J gene TRBJ1-2; D is uncertain. Germline V gene lookup returns CDR1 SGHTA and CDR2 FQGNSA. The CDR3 is made up of 15 amino acids. The CDR3 DNA is TGCGCCAGCAGCCAAGATCGCACCCCCCTTGATGGCTACACCTTC. Its protein is CASSQDRTPLDGYTF.

A remark on this clonotype: A read error may produce the germline difference seen at one junction end. This chain links TRBV14 with TRBJ2-2; possibly TRBD2 for D (5 bases). This CDR3 has 15 amino acids. CDR1 SGHDN and CDR2 FVKESK come from the germline V gene. CDR3 nucleotides: TGTGCCAGCAGCAAGGAGGTGGGGAACACCGGGGAGCTGTCTTGG. Its protein is CASSKEVGNTGELSW.

This chain links TRBV18 with TRBJ2-2; 7 bases align to TRBD2. The CDR3 has 15 amino acids. CDR1 is KGHSH and CDR2 is LQKENI in the germline V gene. The V gene end was trimmed by 5 bases and the J gene end by 2 bases; junction bases not matched to a gene: 5. CDR3 DNA: TGTGCCAGCTCATACTCAGCGGGAAACACCGGGGAGCTGTTTTTT. Translation: CASSYSAGNTGELFF. Looking up the rest from reference TRBV18 and TRBJ2-2 gives the full variable domain: NAGVMQNPRHLVRRRGQEARLRCSPMKGHSHVYWYRQLPEEGLKFMVYLQKENIIDESGMPKERFSAEFPKEGPSILRIQQVVRGDSAAYFCASSYSAGNTGELFFGEGSRLTVL.

The V call is TRBV10-3, the J call TRBJ1-2; TRBD1 matches 12 bases. V shed 7 bases, J shed 7 bases, and the junction held 7 bases outside the gene matches. This CDR3 has 14 residues. Germline CDR1 ENHRY, CDR2 SYGVKD. The CDR3 region is CAINRDRGLGGYTF. For the CDR3, the DNA is TGTGCCATCAATAGGGACAGGGGGCTCGGTGGCTACACCTTC.

This rearrangement joins TRBV2 to TRBJ1-1; tentatively, D is TRBD1 (5 bases). The CDR3 runs to 14 residues. Between the trimmed V and J ends, which lost 9 bases and 8 bases, there was a span of 22 bases. CDR1 and CDR2 (germline): SNHLY, FYNNEI. The CDR3 here is CARTPLGLAGEAFF. CDR3 nucleotide sequence: TGTGCCAGAACACCCTTGGGACTAGCGGGAGAAGCTTTCTTT.

This clonotype was seen repeatedly, ten times or more. V usage is TRBV12-3 or TRBV12-4 and J usage is TRBJ2-5, with TRBD1 identical over 7 bases. V trimming: 3 bases; J trimming: 4 bases; junction bases outside the gene matches: 5. CDR3 length: 14 residues. CDR3 nucleotide sequence: TGTGCCAGCAGTTTTCAAGACAGGGTAGAGACCCAGTACTTC. Translating it yields CASSFQDRVETQYF.

This sequence joins TRBV19 and TRBJ2-7, with 7 bases fitting TRBD1. V gave up 5 bases and J gave up 0 bases; unmatched junction bases: 7. Germline CDR1 reads LNHDA; CDR2 reads SQIVND (reference sequence). The length of the CDR3 is 15 residues. In DNA form, the CDR3 reads TGTGCCAGTAGTGATCCGGGACAGAGCTCCTACGAGCAGTACTTC. This translates into CASSDPGQSSYEQYF.

The V and J genes are TRBV5-6 and TRBJ1-2; D is undetermined. This CDR3 region has 13 residues. The V gene lost 5 bases and the J gene lost 4 bases, with 12 bases spanning the gap. Looked up from germline, CDR1 is SGHDT and CDR2 is YYEEEE. CDR3 DNA: TGTGCCAGCAGGACCGACCTGAGCTATGGCTACACCTTC. Translation gives CASRTDLSYGYTF.